The 11 T cell receptor beta chains reported below all come from one sample, sequenced in a study of T-cell reconstitution after alpha-beta-depleted transplantation in children. For TCRbeta, the library was prepared with unique molecular identifiers. Using its own MiXCR run on the PCR reads, TCRdb lists one record per CDR3 protein. Of approximately 130,000 distinct CDR3 sequences listed, around 9.8% are singletons. This specimen was PBMCs, mostly from graft donor cells, taken 180 days after TCRalphabeta/CD19-depleted stem cell transplant. The receptors come from a girl less than two years old who had a stem cell transplant for combined immunodeficiency, so the T cells may come from the graft donor.

Concerning this clonotype itself: This sequence may be a read error, since a much larger clone differs from it by one base. The rearrangement links TRBV5-5 to TRBJ2-5; D ambiguous. The CDR3 runs to 14 residues. Germline values: CDR1 SGHKS, CDR2 YYEKEE (reference sequence). CDR3 DNA sequence: TGTACCAGCAGCTCAACCGGCAGGAAAGAGACCCAGTACTTC. Protein sequence: CTSSSTGRKETQYF. Variable domain in full (rest from reference TRBV5-5 and TRBJ2-5): DAGVTQSPTHLIKTRGQQVTLRCSPISGHKSVSWYQQVLGQGPQFIFQYYEKEERGRGNFPDRFSARQFPNYSSELNVNALLLGDSALYLCTSSSTGRKETQYFGPGTRLLVL.

V usage is TRBV7-9 and J usage is TRBJ2-7, with TRBD2 identical over 9 bases. CDR3 length: 13 residues. Germline V gives CDR1 SEHNR, CDR2 FQNEAQ (reference sequence). V was pared by 4 bases and J by 7 bases, with 5 bases of the junction left unmatched. CDR3: CASSWAGGIEQYF. DNA of the CDR3: TGTGCCAGCAGCTGGGCGGGAGGGATTGAGCAGTACTTC.

J is TRBJ2-1 and V is TRBV27, with 13 positions matching TRBD2. This CDR3 is built from 14 residues. The germline V gene has CDR1 MNHEY and CDR2 SMNVEV (reference sequence). J was trimmed by 12 bases and V by 7 bases; bases with no gene match: 9. Here the CDR3 reads CASNGLAGDRLQFF. CDR3 DNA: TGTGCCAGCAACGGACTAGCGGGGGACCGATTGCAGTTCTTC.

In regard to this clonotype: One end of the junction does not line up with germline, which may come from a read error. The genes are TRBV29-1 and TRBJ1-1, with no clear D. Per germline, CDR1 SQVTM and CDR2 ANQGSEA. The CDR3 length is 15 residues. CDR3 in amino acids: CSVEGKGWGGTEAFF. The DNA of the CDR3 is TGCAGCGTCGAAGGAAAAGGTTGGGGAGGGACTGAAGCTTTCTTT. Variable domain in full (rest from reference TRBV29-1 and TRBJ1-1): SAVISQKPSRDICQRGTSLTIQCQVDSQVTMMFWYRQQPGQSLTLIATANQGSEATYESGFVIDKFPISRPNLTFSTLTVSNMSPEDSSIYLCSVEGKGWGGTEAFFGQGTRLTVV.

This rearrangement joins TRBV4-3 to TRBJ2-3, with TRBD1 as a possible D gene (5 bases). V lost 2 bases to trimming and J lost 2 bases, with 17 bases between them. Germline V gene data show CDR1 as LGHNA and CDR2 as YSLEER. This CDR3 has 17 residues. This CDR3 is CASSQLSGIGYTDTQYF. The CDR3 nucleotides are TGCGCCAGCAGCCAACTGTCAGGGATAGGGTACACAGATACGCAGTATTTT.

This clonotype appeared a few times. The chain recombines TRBV25-1 with TRBJ2-7, with D possibly matching TRBD1 (6 bases). The CDR3 is made up of 14 amino acids. Germline-derived CDR1 and CDR2 are MGHDK and SYGVNS. The V end was cut by 3 bases, the J end by 3 bases, with 12 bases between. The CDR3 DNA follows: TGTGCCAGCAGTGAGGGGACAAAACGCTACGAGCAGTACTTC. It is translated as CASSEGTKRYEQYF.

The genes are TRBV29-1 and TRBJ1-2; D gene unclear. The CDR3 length is 15 residues. CDR1 is SQVTM, CDR2 ANQGSEA, per germline. The V and J ends lost 1 base and 0 bases respectively, with 12 bases between them. CDR3 region: CSVEAPRLPNYGYTF. The CDR3 DNA reads as TGCAGCGTTGAAGCCCCGCGGTTACCTAACTATGGCTACACCTTC.

This clonotype has more than one count but fewer than ten. The J gene is TRBJ2-1, the V gene TRBV20-1; the match to TRBD2 covers 11 bases. CDR3 size: 14 residues. Germline loops: CDR1 DFQATT, CDR2 SNEGSKA (reference sequence). The junction had 2 bases not matched to a gene; V was cut back by 5 bases and J by 2 bases. CDR3 in amino acids: CSASSGRPYNEQFF. The CDR3 coding sequence is TGCAGTGCTTCTAGCGGGAGGCCCTACAATGAGCAGTTCTTC.

A few counts support this clonotype. DNA of the CDR3: TGCAGTGCTCTTGACAGGGGGCGCTTTTACGAGCAGTACTTC. Its translation is CSALDRGRFYEQYF. The chain uses TRBV20-1 and TRBJ2-7, with 10 bases identical to TRBD1. V dropped 5 bases and J dropped 4; count of bases not matched to a gene: 8. CDR1 and CDR2 from the germline V gene are DFQATT and SNEGSKA (reference sequence). This CDR3 region has 14 residues.

Ten or more counts support this clonotype. The chain is built from TRBV5-1 and TRBJ2-3; D might be TRBD2 (6 bases). The CDR3 runs to 17 residues. Germline-derived CDR1 and CDR2 are SGHRS and YFSETQ. V shed 4 bases and J shed 2 bases, with 20 bases lying between them. As DNA, the CDR3 is TGCGCCAGCAGCCGCCGGGGGTCAGGGTACGACACAGATACGCAGTATTTT. This codes for CASSRRGSGYDTDTQYF.

This clonotype was picked up many times. The genes are TRBV12-3 or TRBV12-4 and TRBJ1-5; maybe TRBD1 (6 bases). CDR3 length equals 13 residues. V was cut by 4 bases and J by 6 bases, with 10 bases left in between. Written as DNA, the CDR3 is TGTGCCAGCAGTTACAGGGAAGGTCAGCCCCAGCATTTT. As protein: CASSYREGQPQHF.